Below, 8 T cell receptor beta chains from the same sample are listed, as sequenced in a study of blood T cell repertoires in COVID-19. Some clones are missing from TCRdb's copy, which holds only in-frame ones; the method was immunoSEQ multiplex PCR. The sample comprises 1,500 to 2,500 clones, 69% of which are singletons, and roughly 25% rests with the top ten. Sequencing used peripheral blood. The receptors stem from a man aged 70-80 years with active COVID-19.

The V gene is TRBV2, the J gene TRBJ1-1, with TRBD1 identical over 7 bases. The CDR3 length is 22 residues. Germline CDR1 is SNHLY and CDR2 is FYNNEI. Losses at the gene ends were 10 bases for V and 0 bases for J; bases not matched to a gene: 32. Here the CDR3 reads CATRRMTRYLYGTERMNTEAFF. The CDR3 DNA reads as TGTGCCACCCGGAGGATGACCCGATATCTATATGGGACAGAACGCATGAACACTGAAGCTTTCTTT.

The CDR3 here is CASSHRLKGGVDTQYF. CDR3 nucleotides: TGTGCCAGCAGCCACCGCCTGAAGGGGGGGGTAGATACGCAGTATTTT. This rearrangement joins TRBV7-6 to TRBJ2-3; TRBD2 is a possible D gene (7 bases). The CDR3 extends over 16 amino acids. V was pared by 5 bases and J by 5 bases, with 20 bases between. The germline V gene has CDR1 SGHVS and CDR2 FNYEAQ.

The count of this clone is one. This chain joins TRBV6-2 or TRBV6-3 and TRBJ1-1; no clear D. CDR3 length: 14 amino acids. Germline V lookup: CDR1 MNHEY, CDR2 SVGEGT. Trimming left V 2 bases short and J 4 bases short, with 11 bases between. In DNA, the CDR3 is TGTGCCAGCAGTTACGCCGGAGGGAGCACTGAAGCTTTCTTT. Protein: CASSYAGGSTEAFF.

This clone was detected once. The chain combines TRBV6-5 with TRBJ1-5; D perhaps matches TRBD1 (6 bases). In germline, CDR1 is MNHEY, CDR2 SVGAGI. The CDR3 has 14 amino acids. The V end was cut by 6 bases, the J end by 5 bases, with 14 bases between. The CDR3 coding sequence is TGTGCCAGCAGACCCCGGGGGGCCCATCAGCCCCAGCATTTT. Amino acid sequence: CASRPRGAHQPQHF.

The chain joins TRBV7-3 to TRBJ2-1; D not resolved. V lost 1 base and J 11 bases, leaving 12 bases between the germline ends. CDR1 is SGHTA and CDR2 is FQGTGA in the germline V gene. This CDR3 region has 13 residues. CDR3 amino acids: CASSLNLGVKQFF. The CDR3 region has the DNA TGTGCCAGCAGCTTAAATCTCGGTGTCAAGCAGTTCTTC. Combining the CDR3 with reference TRBV7-3 and TRBJ2-1 gives the whole variable domain GAGVSQTPSNKVTEKGKYVELRCDPISGHTALYWYRQSLGQGPEFLIYFQGTGAADDSGLPNDRFFAVRPEGSVSTLKIQRTERGDSAVYLCASSLNLGVKQFFGPGTRLTVL.

As regards this clone: Other DNA sequences in the sample encode the same CDR3. The chain has TRBV5-1 and TRBJ2-7, with no clear D. The CDR3 loop spans 13 amino acids. The germline V and J ends were trimmed by 0 bases and 3 bases, with 7 bases remaining between them. The V gene's germline CDR1 is SGHRS and CDR2 YFSETQ. The CDR3 DNA reads as TGCGCCAGCAGCTTGGACATCGTCTACGAGCAGTACTTC. It specifies CASSLDIVYEQYF.

The chain combines TRBV7-2 with TRBJ2-3; D perhaps matches TRBD1 (6 bases). This CDR3 region has 15 residues. V lost 4 bases, J lost 2 bases, and 13 bases lay in between. Germline CDR1 and CDR2: SGHTA and FQGNSA. In DNA, the CDR3 is TGTGCCAGCAGCTCCCAGGGGTACTTCACAGATACGCAGTATTTT. It encodes CASSSQGYFTDTQYF.

This clone is classed as large (0.1 to 1%). The rearrangement uses TRBV11-2 and TRBJ2-4, with 11 positions matching TRBD1. This CDR3 is built from 18 residues. J was trimmed by 0 bases and V by 1 base; bases with no gene match: 5. CDR1 and CDR2 from the germline V gene are SGHAT and FQNNGV. The CDR3 protein is CASSLVFGTGGAKNIQYF. The CDR3 nucleotides read TGTGCCAGCAGCTTAGTTTTCGGGACAGGGGGAGCCAAAAACATTCAGTACTTC.